The 15 T cell receptor beta chains reported below all come from one sample, sequenced in a study of cytomegalovirus exposure and HLA in healthy donors. The study ran its PCR with 60 Vbeta and 13 Jbeta primers. Here immunoSEQ multiplex PCR was the method, and the copy in TCRdb shows in-frame clones only, minus some. This table holds about 59,000 clones, more than 70% found once. The source material was PBMCs. These receptors all come from a man aged 30 to 45 in good health and CMV-seropositive.

The rearrangement joins TRBV30 to TRBJ2-5; TRBD1 aligns across 7 bases. Germline values: CDR1 GTSNPN, CDR2 SVGIG (reference sequence). The V gene end was trimmed by 8 bases and the J gene end by 4 bases; junction bases not matched to a gene: 10. The CDR3 sequence is 13 residues long. The CDR3 sequence is CARTGEWGETQYF. Here the CDR3 DNA reads TGTGCCCGAACAGGGGAGTGGGGAGAGACCCAGTACTTC.

Only one count was recorded for this clone. The CDR3 spells CASSLQGLAEAFF. The CDR3 DNA is TGTGCCAGCAGCTTGCAGGGACTGGCTGAAGCTTTCTTT. The rearrangement joins TRBV5-4 to TRBJ1-1; weak D call: TRBD1 (5 bases). Germline loops: CDR1 SGHNT, CDR2 YYREEE (reference sequence). This CDR3 spans 13 amino acids. V was shortened by 1 base and J by 6 bases, with 10 bases between the two germline ends.

The V gene is TRBV7-3, the J gene TRBJ1-1; D is undetermined. The CDR3 is made up of 16 amino acids. From germline, CDR1 is SGHTA and CDR2 FQGTGA. V lost 2 bases, J lost 0 bases, and 13 bases lay in between. The CDR3 DNA sequence: TGTGCCAGCAGCTTATATAGGTCGGGGATGAACACTGAAGCTTTCTTT. It specifies CASSLYRSGMNTEAFF. Complete variable domain (other parts from reference TRBV7-3 and TRBJ1-1): GAGVSQTPSNKVTEKGKYVELRCDPISGHTALYWYRQSLGQGPEFLIYFQGTGAADDSGLPNDRFFAVRPEGSVSTLKIQRTERGDSAVYLCASSLYRSGMNTEAFFGQGTRLTVV.

The genes are TRBV7-9 and TRBJ1-1; 9 bases fit TRBD1. The CDR3 length is 14 residues. The V segment lost 4 bases and the J segment 11 bases; nucleotides outside the gene matches: 11. Germline CDR1 and CDR2: SEHNR and FQNEAQ (reference sequence). CDR3 sequence reads: CASSSGTGLAEAFF. As DNA, the CDR3 is TGTGCCAGCAGCTCCGGGACAGGGCTAGCCGAGGCTTTCTTT.

The rearrangement joins TRBV10-3 to TRBJ2-5; 8 nucleotides line up with TRBD2. The CDR3 is 11 residues long. The trim removed 11 bases at V and 3 bases at J, leaving 2 bases unmatched. Looked up from germline, CDR1 is ENHRY and CDR2 is SYGVKD. In DNA form, the CDR3 reads TGTGCCTCGCGGGGGGAAGAGACCCAGTACTTC. Encoded protein: CASRGEETQYF.

The chain couples TRBV9 to TRBJ2-3, with D possibly being TRBD1 (7 bases). Per germline, CDR1 SGDLS and CDR2 YYNGEE. The CDR3 has 16 amino acids. Trimming shortened V by 3 bases and J by 2 bases, and 16 bases separated the two germline ends. Written as DNA, the CDR3 is TGTGCCAGCAGCGCCCAGGGGGGACAAACCACAGATACGCAGTATTTT. Amino acid sequence: CASSAQGGQTTDTQYF.

V gene TRBV28 combines with J gene TRBJ1-2; D is unclear. Germline V gene sequence: CDR1 MDHEN, CDR2 SYDVKM. This CDR3 contains 15 residues. Deletions cut 7 bases from V and 3 bases from J, with 18 bases between. The CDR3 DNA is TGTGCCAGCATCCCGACATTGAATCAACACTATGGCTACACCTTC. This encodes CASIPTLNQHYGYTF.

This chain links TRBV18 with TRBJ2-7, with D tentatively TRBD1 (5 bases). With 4 bases removed from V and 3 bases from J, the gap between germline ends came to 13 bases. Germline CDR1 is KGHSH and CDR2 is LQKENI. This CDR3 has 14 residues. The CDR3 here is CASSRRDRLYEQYF. In DNA form, the CDR3 reads TGTGCCAGCTCACGAAGAGACAGACTCTACGAGCAGTACTTC.

This clone has only one observation. The rearrangement links TRBV6-1 to TRBJ1-1; 7 positions agree with TRBD1. The ends lost 7 bases at V and 10 bases at J; junction bases unmatched: 3. CDR1 is MNHNS, CDR2 SASEGT, per germline. The CDR3 covers 10 residues. The CDR3 sequence is CASTQGGAFF. CDR3 in DNA: TGTGCCAGCACGCAGGGGGGAGCTTTCTTT.

The chain uses TRBV27 and TRBJ1-2, with a tentative D call TRBD1 (5 bases). V was clipped by 5 bases and J by 2 bases, with 12 bases between them. This CDR3 spans 14 amino acids. Germline lookup yields CDR1 MNHEY and CDR2 SMNVEV (reference sequence). This chain's CDR3 is CASSPPGGNYGYTF. In DNA form, the CDR3 reads TGTGCCAGCAGTCCCCCCGGGGGGAACTATGGCTACACCTTC.

This chain joins TRBV27 and TRBJ2-2; a possible D gene is TRBD1 (5 bases). V gave up 7 bases and J gave up 8 bases, with 14 bases separating them. Germline V lookup: CDR1 MNHEY, CDR2 SMNVEV (reference sequence). The CDR3 runs 13 residues. The CDR3 nucleotides read TGTGCCAGCAATTCCCCAGGGTGGGGGGAGCTGTTTTTT. It specifies CASNSPGWGELFF.

The chain recombines TRBV5-1 with TRBJ2-3; TRBD1 agrees at 7 bases. The CDR3 has 18 residues. Trimming removed 3 bases from V and 3 bases from J; junction bases left unmatched: 16. Germline CDR1 reads SGHRS; CDR2 reads YFSETQ. In DNA form, the CDR3 reads TGCGCCAGCAGCTCCCCGCCGCCAGGGGGTCATCGGACAGATACGCAGTATTTT. As protein: CASSSPPPGGHRTDTQYF.

The CDR3 sequence: CASSLKWRGPFSYEQYF. As DNA, the CDR3 is TGTGCCAGCAGTTTAAAATGGAGGGGCCCGTTCTCCTACGAGCAGTACTTC. J is TRBJ2-7 and V is TRBV27, with D maybe TRBD2 (6 bases). V gave up 2 bases and J gave up 0 bases, with 17 bases separating them. CDR1 MNHEY and CDR2 SMNVEV come from the germline V gene (reference sequence). The CDR3 spans 17 residues.

The V call is TRBV7-2, the J call TRBJ2-5, with a tentative D call TRBD2 (6 bases). Germline CDR1 SGHTA, CDR2 FQGNSA. Trimming stripped 1 base from V and 2 bases from J, with 8 bases between. CDR3 size: 14 residues. CDR3 sequence: CASSLGGTQETQYF. CDR3 coding DNA: TGTGCCAGCAGCTTAGGGGGGACTCAAGAGACCCAGTACTTC.

The chain uses TRBV27 and TRBJ2-7; a weak D match, TRBD2 (6 bases). The CDR3 loop spans 15 amino acids. Germline V gene sequence: CDR1 MNHEY, CDR2 SMNVEV (reference sequence). V was trimmed by 5 bases and J by 0 bases, leaving 14 bases between them. This CDR3 reads CASSPSIAVSYEQYF. CDR3 DNA sequence: TGTGCCAGCAGTCCCTCAATAGCGGTCTCCTACGAGCAGTACTTC.